This passage covers 30 T cell receptor beta chains from one sample sequenced in a study of T-cell memory formation after mild COVID-19. Each CDR3 protein gets one entry after TCRdb re-called the 5' RACE reads with MiXCR. Found here are roughly 250,000 distinct CDR3 sequences, around 15% of them singletons; the top ten hold around 23%. Sequenced sample: PBMCs or a T cell subset sorted from them (not recorded which). The receptors derive from a man aged 18 to 30 who had mild COVID-19 (a few samples of this study predate the infection). Cell type and time point are not known.

The chain recombines TRBV7-3 with TRBJ2-3; the match to TRBD2 covers 8 bases. The CDR3 covers 18 residues. Germline assignment: CDR1 SGHTA and CDR2 FQGTGA. The ends lost 1 base at V and 0 bases at J; junction bases unmatched: 9. For the CDR3, the DNA is TGTGCCAGCAGCTTAATGCTTGGGACTAGGCGGAGCACAGATACGCAGTATTTT. Encoded protein: CASSLMLGTRRSTDTQYF.

This clonotype was seen a few times. CDR3 amino acids: CASSQVGKGTEAFF. The CDR3 DNA follows: TGTGCCAGCAGCCAAGTGGGCAAGGGTACTGAAGCTTTCTTT. The rearrangement links TRBV3-1 to TRBJ1-1; D is uncertain. V lost 1 base to trimming and J lost 5 bases, with 11 bases between them. CDR3 length equals 14 residues. Germline-derived CDR1 and CDR2 are LGHDT and YNNKEL (reference sequence).

V is TRBV5-1 and J is TRBJ1-1; no clear D gene. The germline V gene encodes CDR1 SGHRS and CDR2 YFSETQ. The CDR3 contains 13 residues. V was trimmed by 5 bases and J by 4 bases, leaving 12 bases between them. CDR3 sequence: CASSQEGSTEAFF. The CDR3 DNA reads TGCGCCAGCAGTCAGGAGGGAAGCACTGAAGCTTTCTTT.

This clonotype was seen a few times. The V gene is TRBV29-1, the J gene TRBJ2-7; D might be TRBD1 or TRBD2, each matching 5 bases. V lost 2 bases and J lost 2, with 10 bases in between. CDR1 and CDR2 (germline): SQVTM, ANQGSEA. The CDR3 runs to 13 residues. The CDR3 DNA reads TGCAGCGTTGAATGGGGGTTTCCCTACGAGCAGTACGTC. Its translation: CSVEWGFPYEQYV.

A remark on this clonotype: A read error may explain this, as a much larger clone is one base away. This rearrangement joins TRBV7-2 to TRBJ2-1; 11 bases line up with TRBD1. Germline V gene lookup returns CDR1 SGHTA and CDR2 FQGNSA. V shed 5 bases and J 5 bases; nucleotides not matched to a gene: 2. CDR3 length: 14 amino acids. The CDR3 region has the DNA TGTGCCAGCAGCCGGGACAGGGGGGACAATGAGCAGTTCTTC. Amino acid sequence: CASSRDRGDNEQFF.

The rearrangement uses TRBV7-2 and TRBJ1-1; D not certain. The germline V gene encodes CDR1 SGHTA and CDR2 FQGNSA. V dropped 7 bases and J dropped 3 bases, with 12 bases sitting between them. The CDR3 length is 13 residues. CDR3 amino acids: CASTFRRHTEAFF. The CDR3 nucleotides read TGTGCCAGCACCTTTCGGAGGCACACTGAAGCTTTCTTT.

This clonotype showed up just a few times. This chain uses TRBV7-2 with TRBJ2-5, with 8 nucleotides matching TRBD2. Per germline, CDR1 SGHTA and CDR2 FQGNSA. This CDR3 comprises 15 residues. With 6 bases clipped from V and 2 bases from J, the junction kept 8 bases outside the gene matches. The CDR3 loop reads CASRGNSGAQETQYF. The CDR3, as DNA: TGTGCCAGCAGGGGTAATAGCGGGGCTCAAGAGACCCAGTACTTC.

This chain joins TRBV7-2 and TRBJ1-3; unclear D gene. This CDR3 region has 15 residues. V was clipped by 2 bases and J by 6 bases, with 14 bases between them. Germline-derived CDR1 and CDR2 are SGHTA and FQGNSA. CDR3: CASSLYRPATNTIYF. As DNA, the CDR3 is TGTGCCAGCAGCTTATACCGGCCGGCGACAAACACCATATATTTT. Full variable domain (remainder filled in from reference TRBV7-2 and TRBJ1-3): GAGVSQSPSNKVTEKGKDVELRCDPISGHTALYWYRQSLGQGLEFLIYFQGNSAPDKSGLPSDRFSAERTGGSVSTLTIQRTQQEDSAVYLCASSLYRPATNTIYFGEGSWLTVV.

This chain joins TRBV7-8 and TRBJ2-7; D is perhaps TRBD2 (5 bases). Germline values: CDR1 SGHVS, CDR2 FQNEAQ. The CDR3 runs 14 residues. Between the trimmed V and J ends, which lost 0 bases and 5 bases, there was a span of 11 bases. The CDR3 bases are TGTGCCAGCAGCTTAGCGAGGGAATTAGACGAGCAGTACGTC. This encodes CASSLARELDEQYV.

This clonotype turned up a few times. V gene TRBV12-3 or TRBV12-4 combines with J gene TRBJ2-1, with 8 bases fitting TRBD1. This CDR3 has 15 residues. With 7 bases clipped from V and 8 bases from J, the junction kept 13 bases outside the gene matches. The CDR3 is CASTRTGTGMDEQFF. The CDR3 DNA follows: TGTGCCAGCACCCGGACCGGGACAGGTATGGATGAGCAGTTCTTC.

This clonotype has only a few counts. The chain couples TRBV27 to TRBJ1-5, with unresolved D. From germline, CDR1 is MNHEY and CDR2 SMNVEV (reference sequence). Trimming stripped 8 bases from V and 2 bases from J, with 13 bases between. This CDR3 has 14 amino acids. In nucleotides, the CDR3 is TGTGCCAGCCGGGGTAAATCAGGCAATCAGCCCCAGCATTTT. Its translation is CASRGKSGNQPQHF.

This clonotype was seen repeatedly, ten times or more. The chain couples TRBV20-1 to TRBJ2-1; the D gene is possibly TRBD1 (6 bases). Between the trimmed V and J ends, which lost 0 bases and 2 bases, there was a span of 11 bases. CDR1 is DFQATT and CDR2 is SNEGSKA in the germline V gene (reference sequence). This CDR3 contains 15 residues. CDR3 sequence reads: CSARDQGQAYNEQFF. The CDR3 DNA sequence: TGCAGTGCTAGAGATCAGGGACAAGCCTACAATGAGCAGTTCTTC.

V usage is TRBV7-9 and J usage is TRBJ2-2, with D tentatively TRBD1 or TRBD2 (5 bases each). V gave up 8 bases and J gave up 4 bases, with 5 bases separating them. The CDR3 sequence is 11 residues long. CDR1 and CDR2 from the germline V gene are SEHNR and FQNEAQ (reference sequence). The CDR3 here is CASGGTGELFF. CDR3 sequence (DNA): TGTGCCAGCGGGGGCACCGGGGAGCTGTTTTTT.

In its sample, this clonotype was seen a few times. The V and J genes are TRBV19 and TRBJ2-3, with a weak D call TRBD1 (5 bases). This CDR3 spans 13 amino acids. Looked up from germline, CDR1 is LNHDA and CDR2 is SQIVND (reference sequence). CDR3 residues: CIRDREFTDTQYF. The CDR3, as DNA: TGTATCCGAGACAGAGAATTCACAGATACGCAGTATTTT.

The rearrangement uses TRBV30 and TRBJ1-2, with D hard to call. Germline assignment: CDR1 GTSNPN and CDR2 SVGIG (reference sequence). The CDR3 runs 11 residues. The V and J ends lost 4 bases and 0 bases respectively, with 3 bases between them. This CDR3 is CAWTTNYGYTF. As DNA, the CDR3 is TGTGCCTGGACCACTAACTATGGCTACACCTTC.

The sample holds many counts of this clonotype. The J gene is TRBJ2-1, the V gene TRBV20-1, with 13 positions matching TRBD2. Germline-derived CDR1 and CDR2 are DFQATT and SNEGSKA (reference sequence). The V and J ends lost 2 bases and 9 bases, in that order; junction bases with no gene match: 7. The CDR3 runs 15 residues. The CDR3 DNA reads as TGCAGTGCTAGACCCGGGACTAGCGGGGTTCGTGAGCAGTTCTTC. This encodes CSARPGTSGVREQFF.

V is TRBV10-3 and J is TRBJ2-1; TRBD1 or TRBD2 may be the D gene (5 bases each). Germline CDR1 ENHRY, CDR2 SYGVKD. Trimming removed 10 bases from V and 5 bases from J, with 15 bases in between. The CDR3 has 13 amino acids. The CDR3 coding sequence is TGTGCCACCGCGGGCAGGGCAGACAATGAGCAGTTCTTC. Translation gives CATAGRADNEQFF.

The CDR3 is CASSSSSGKGETQYF. CDR3 in DNA: TGCGCCAGCAGCTCATCTAGCGGGAAGGGGGAGACCCAGTACTTC. The V call is TRBV5-1, the J call TRBJ2-5; 9 bases fit TRBD2. From germline, CDR1 is SGHRS and CDR2 YFSETQ. The CDR3 totals 15 residues. The trim removed 3 bases at V and 5 bases at J, leaving 8 bases unmatched.

This clonotype has more than one count but fewer than ten. The V gene is TRBV4-1, the J gene TRBJ1-6, with D unresolved. The germline gives CDR1 MGHRA, CDR2 YSYEKL. V dropped 1 base and J dropped 4 bases, with 8 bases sitting between them. The CDR3 length is 15 residues. The CDR3 is CASSQARGYNSPLHF. The CDR3 DNA reads as TGCGCCAGCAGCCAAGCGAGAGGGTATAATTCACCCCTCCACTTT.

This chain uses TRBV27 with TRBJ1-5; 9 positions match TRBD1. Trimming cost V 5 bases and J 2 bases; bases outside gene matches: 7. Germline V CDR1 and CDR2: MNHEY, SMNVEV (reference sequence). CDR3 length: 16 amino acids. This CDR3 is CASSATGGYGNQPQHF. The CDR3, as DNA: TGTGCCAGCAGTGCGACAGGGGGGTACGGCAATCAGCCCCAGCATTTT.

The gene calls are TRBV6-5 and TRBJ2-3; no clear D gene. The CDR3 sequence is 14 residues long. Germline loops: CDR1 MNHEY, CDR2 SVGAGI. V was cut by 6 bases and J by 4 bases, with 14 bases left in between. The CDR3 is CASRTAAAPDTQYF. Here the CDR3 DNA reads TGTGCCAGCAGAACCGCCGCGGCCCCAGATACGCAGTATTTT.

This chain uses TRBV7-2 with TRBJ2-3, with D maybe TRBD2 (5 bases). Deletions cut 1 base from V and 3 bases from J, with 17 bases between. Germline V gives CDR1 SGHTA, CDR2 FQGNSA. This CDR3 has 17 residues. This chain's CDR3 is CASSLGPRGPSTDTQYF. CDR3 DNA sequence: TGTGCCAGCAGCTTAGGACCCCGGGGTCCAAGTACAGATACGCAGTATTTT.

The chain couples TRBV6-6 to TRBJ2-7; D is possibly TRBD1 (6 bases). V lost 3 bases to trimming and J lost 5 bases, with 17 bases between them. The V gene's germline CDR1 is MNHNY and CDR2 SVGAGI (reference sequence). CDR3 length: 15 amino acids. CDR3 sequence (DNA): TGTGCCAGCAGTTATGGACAGCCAGCGGTGAACGAGCAGTACTTC. This encodes CASSYGQPAVNEQYF.

This clonotype was seen many times. The chain employs TRBV7-2 and TRBJ2-1, with unresolved D. Trimming left V 5 bases short and J 8 bases short, with 19 bases between. The germline CDR1 and CDR2 sequences are SGHTA and FQGNSA. CDR3 length: 15 amino acids. The CDR3 region is CASSPSGWVEDEQFF. DNA of the CDR3: TGTGCCAGCAGCCCCTCAGGTTGGGTTGAAGATGAGCAGTTCTTC.

This clonotype was observed many times. The rearrangement uses TRBV28 and TRBJ2-5; possibly TRBD1 for D (6 bases). Germline values: CDR1 MDHEN, CDR2 SYDVKM. The CDR3 sequence is 13 residues long. V dropped 4 bases and J dropped 4 bases, with 10 bases sitting between them. In nucleotides, the CDR3 is TGTGCCAGCAGTTATACAGGGAGAGAGACCCAGTACTTC. It specifies CASSYTGRETQYF.

This chain joins TRBV12-3 or TRBV12-4 and TRBJ1-5; tentatively, D is TRBD1 (5 bases). The V end was cut by 4 bases, the J end by 6 bases, with 10 bases between. This CDR3 is built from 13 residues. The CDR3 reads CASSYGAGQPQHF. The CDR3 DNA follows: TGTGCCAGCAGTTACGGGGCCGGTCAGCCCCAGCATTTT.

The chain recombines TRBV7-2 with TRBJ2-7; perhaps TRBD2 as D (6 bases). Germline CDR1 is SGHTA and CDR2 is FQGNSA. V was cut by 0 bases and J by 6 bases, with 18 bases left in between. The CDR3 has 16 residues. The CDR3 bases are TGTGCCAGCAGCTTAGCCCTAATGGGGGGTTATGCCGAGCAGTACTTC. Encoded protein: CASSLALMGGYAEQYF. Together with reference TRBV7-2 and TRBJ2-7, the CDR3 gives the full variable domain: GAGVSQSPSNKVTEKGKDVELRCDPISGHTALYWYRQSLGQGLEFLIYFQGNSAPDKSGLPSDRFSAERTGGSVSTLTIQRTQQEDSAVYLCASSLALMGGYAEQYFGPGTRLTVT.

This clonotype was counted ten times or more. The DNA for the CDR3 is TGTGCCAGCAGTTTGGGGCAGGACTTATACGAGCAGTACTTC. Translated: CASSLGQDLYEQYF. The chain recombines TRBV12-3 or TRBV12-4 with TRBJ2-7, with D possibly called TRBD1 or TRBD2 (5 bases each). The V and J ends lost 3 bases and 4 bases respectively, with 13 bases between them. This CDR3 contains 14 residues.

This clonotype was observed many times. This rearrangement joins TRBV7-9 to TRBJ2-7, with D possibly matching TRBD2 (5 bases). Germline CDR1 is SEHNR and CDR2 is FQNEAQ (reference sequence). V shed 5 bases and J shed 7 bases, with 12 bases lying between them. The CDR3 sequence is 12 residues long. The CDR3 protein is CASSKTPGEQYF. The CDR3, as DNA: TGTGCCAGCAGCAAAACTCCGGGGGAGCAGTACTTC.

The rearrangement joins TRBV20-1 to TRBJ1-2; D possibly corresponds to TRBD1 (5 bases). V was shortened by 5 bases and J by 2 bases, with 12 bases between the two germline ends. CDR1 and CDR2 (germline): DFQATT, SNEGSKA (reference sequence). The CDR3 covers 13 residues. This CDR3 is CSASGTANYGYTF. The CDR3 nucleotides read TGCAGTGCTTCTGGGACGGCAAACTATGGCTACACCTTC.